The 21 T cell receptor beta chains given below trace back to one sample, sequenced in a study of blood T cells in healthy people across ages. PCR was performed a second time for roughly 7 to 11 cycles using a sample-barcoded 5' primer and a J-beta primer mix. TCRdb processed the 5' RACE reads anew with MiXCR; each CDR3 protein has one entry. The sample yields 1.5 million to 2 million distinct CDR3 sequences, less than 50% seen once. The sequenced material came from blood. The receptors were gathered from a woman between 40 and 50 years old in good health.

The chain carries TRBV11-2 and TRBJ2-3, with TRBD1 matching over 10 bases. J lost 5 bases, V lost 1 base, and 9 bases had no gene match. CDR3 length: 17 amino acids. Germline CDR1 and CDR2: SGHAT and FQNNGV. CDR3: CASSLVPGQGPGDTQYF. The CDR3 nucleotides are TGTGCCAGCAGCTTAGTTCCGGGACAGGGGCCGGGAGATACGCAGTATTTT.

This clonotype was found once. The DNA for the CDR3 is TGTGCCAGCAGTTTATGGAGGGTTCACTATGGCTACACCTTC. Its protein is CASSLWRVHYGYTF. The chain is built from TRBV12-3 or TRBV12-4 and TRBJ1-2, with unresolved D. This CDR3 contains 14 residues. Trimming cost V 2 bases and J 3 bases, with 10 bases left between them.

This clonotype appeared a few times. This chain joins TRBV6-2 or TRBV6-3 and TRBJ2-1, with 8 bases identical to TRBD2. Germline CDR1 is MNHEY and CDR2 is SVGEGT. The trim removed 2 bases at V and 5 bases at J, leaving 11 bases unmatched. This CDR3 comprises 17 residues. For the CDR3, the DNA is TGTGCCAGCAGTTACCCTCCCGGGCGGGGGGCGAACAATGAGCAGTTCTTC. Protein product: CASSYPPGRGANNEQFF.

This clonotype was observed a few times. This chain joins TRBV7-9 and TRBJ2-1, with 8 bases matching TRBD2. The junction had 15 bases not matched to a gene; V was cut back by 5 bases and J by 3 bases. This CDR3 region has 18 residues. The germline CDR1 and CDR2 sequences are SEHNR and FQNEAQ (reference sequence). The chain's CDR3 is CASSPRGQAGADYNEQFF. The CDR3 DNA reads TGTGCCAGCAGCCCCCGGGGACAAGCGGGGGCCGACTACAATGAGCAGTTCTTC.

The rearrangement joins TRBV28 to TRBJ2-1, with TRBD2 as a possible D gene (5 bases). The V gene lost 7 bases and the J gene lost 2 bases, with 12 bases spanning the gap. This CDR3 contains 14 residues. Germline CDR1 reads MDHEN; CDR2 reads SYDVKM. Written as DNA, the CDR3 is TGTGCCAGCACCGGACTGCAAGCCTACAATGAGCAGTTCTTC. Amino acids: CASTGLQAYNEQFF.

The V gene is TRBV20-1, the J gene TRBJ2-1; D might be TRBD2 (6 bases). V lost 6 bases to trimming and J lost 13 bases, with 37 bases between them. The CDR3 covers 18 residues. Germline assignment: CDR1 DFQATT and CDR2 SNEGSKA (reference sequence). Here the CDR3 DNA reads TGCAGTGCAGAAAGGCCGGGGGTTAGCGGCACGTACCAAGAGACCCAGTTCTTC. Amino acid sequence: CSAERPGVSGTYQETQFF.

This clonotype appeared once. V usage is TRBV11-2 and J usage is TRBJ1-2, with no clear D. The V gene's germline CDR1 is SGHAT and CDR2 FQNNGV. V was shortened by 0 bases and J by 8 bases, with 10 bases between the two germline ends. The CDR3 loop spans 13 amino acids. CDR3 sequence reads: CASSLDDVGGYTF. CDR3 DNA sequence: TGTGCCAGCAGCTTAGACGATGTCGGGGGCTACACCTTC.

The chain employs TRBV9 and TRBJ2-3; 10 bases fit TRBD1. CDR1 and CDR2 from the germline V gene are SGDLS and YYNGEE. The CDR3 has 15 amino acids. V lost 2 bases to trimming and J lost 4 bases; unmatched junction nucleotides: 4. CDR3 sequence: CASSVDRGIADTQYF. CDR3 nucleotide sequence: TGTGCCAGCAGCGTGGACAGGGGGATCGCAGATACGCAGTATTTT.

The table lists this clonotype with a few counts. The CDR3 is CASSLRGQLYEQYF. In nucleotides, the CDR3 is TGTGCCAGCAGTTTAAGGGGACAACTCTACGAGCAGTACTTC. The chain has TRBV27 and TRBJ2-7; D possibly corresponds to TRBD1 (6 bases). Germline V CDR1 and CDR2: MNHEY, SMNVEV (reference sequence). V was clipped by 2 bases and J by 3 bases, with 11 bases between them. This CDR3 contains 14 residues.

This clonotype was seen a few times. CDR3 residues: CASSLEKYEQYF. The CDR3 DNA sequence: TGCGCCAGCAGCTTGGAGAAATACGAGCAGTACTTC. The V call is TRBV5-1, the J call TRBJ2-5; D not certain. The end of the DNA aligns better with TRBJ2-7, so the J call may be wrong. This CDR3 spans 12 amino acids. From germline, CDR1 is SGHRS and CDR2 YFSETQ.

This clonotype came up a few times. In DNA, the CDR3 is TGTGCCAGCAGCTTAACCAGGACTAGTCCCAACAATGAGCAGTACTTC. This encodes CASSLTRTSPNNEQYF. The chain carries TRBV7-3 and TRBJ2-1; 7 bases match TRBD2. The J call may be wrong; the DNA end is better matched by TRBJ2-7. CDR3 length: 16 amino acids. CDR1 is SGHTA and CDR2 is FQGTGA in the germline V gene.

The chain joins TRBV12-3 or TRBV12-4 to TRBJ2-3; 10 bases match TRBD2. CDR3 size: 14 residues. The CDR3 bases are TGTGCATCCCAGCGGGGGGGCGTGGCAGATACGCAGTATTTT. Translating it yields CASQRGGVADTQYF.

CDR3 sequence (DNA): TGCGCCAGCAGTGAGTTACGGCCGACCCAAGAGACCCAGTACTTC. This encodes CASSELRPTQETQYF. The chain carries TRBV10-2 and TRBJ2-5; D unresolved. The CDR3 is made up of 15 amino acids. Trimming pared 1 base from V and 1 base from J, leaving 10 bases between. Germline lookup yields CDR1 WSHSY and CDR2 SAAADI.

The chain is built from TRBV20-1 and TRBJ2-1; the D gene is possibly TRBD2 (6 bases). The ends were cut back, 6 bases at V and 9 bases at J, with 15 bases in the middle. Germline V gene sequence: CDR1 DFQATT, CDR2 SNEGSKA (reference sequence). This CDR3 has 12 residues. The CDR3 bases are TGCAGTGCCGCGGGTAGGGAGGCTGAGCAGTTCTTC. It translates to CSAAGREAEQFF.

This clonotype appeared a few times. The V call is TRBV12-3 or TRBV12-4, the J call TRBJ2-5; D remains ambiguous. The CDR3 has 13 residues. Trimming took off 2 bases at V and 5 bases at J, with 9 bases between the two ends. CDR3 coding DNA: TGTGCCAGCAGTTTAAGAGCCATTGAGACCCAGTACTTC. Protein: CASSLRAIETQYF.

The V gene is TRBV4-3, the J gene TRBJ2-3; D gene unclear. Germline assignment: CDR1 LGHNA and CDR2 YSLEER. V was trimmed by 2 bases and J by 2 bases, leaving 8 bases between them. This CDR3 spans 14 amino acids. Written as DNA, the CDR3 is TGCGCCAGCAGCCAAACAGATTACACAGATACGCAGTATTTT. The encoded protein is CASSQTDYTDTQYF.

This clonotype was picked up a small number of times. The chain has TRBV6-2 or TRBV6-3 and TRBJ2-1; no clear D. Germline loops: CDR1 MNHEY, CDR2 SVGEGT. The CDR3 has 13 residues. Trimming cost V 3 bases and J 5 bases, with 8 bases left between them. CDR3 sequence: CASSYRINNEQFF. Written as DNA, the CDR3 is TGTGCCAGCAGTTATCGGATAAACAATGAGCAGTTCTTC.

The CDR3 sequence: CASRPTVWGKATDTQYF. The DNA of the CDR3 is TGTGCCAGCAGGCCCACAGTATGGGGCAAGGCGACAGATACGCAGTATTTT. V and J are TRBV5-6 and TRBJ2-3; D is perhaps TRBD1 (5 bases). Germline V gene data show CDR1 as SGHDT and CDR2 as YYEEEE. Trimming shortened V by 5 bases and J by 3 bases, and 22 bases separated the two germline ends. The CDR3 is made up of 17 amino acids.

The rearrangement links TRBV12-3 or TRBV12-4 to TRBJ2-1; 8 bases line up with TRBD2. V dropped 6 bases and J dropped 4; count of bases not matched to a gene: 2. The CDR3 contains 13 residues. The CDR3 sequence: CASRTGGYNEQFF. The CDR3 nucleotides read TGTGCCAGCAGGACGGGGGGGTACAATGAGCAGTTCTTC.

V gene TRBV7-3 combines with J gene TRBJ2-2, with D possibly matching TRBD1 (6 bases). The V end lost 3 bases, the J end lost 2 bases, and 10 bases lay between the germline ends. Germline CDR1 SGHTA, CDR2 FQGTGA. The CDR3 is made up of 15 amino acids. Here the CDR3 reads CASSFGTLNTGELFF. The DNA of the CDR3 is TGTGCCAGCAGCTTCGGGACACTTAACACCGGGGAGCTGTTTTTT.

The genes are TRBV7-9 and TRBJ2-3, with D uncertain. Germline-derived CDR1 and CDR2 are SEHNR and FQNEAQ (reference sequence). Trimming removed 3 bases at V and 0 bases at J, with 10 bases between. CDR3 length: 15 amino acids. The CDR3 reads CASSFPVGSTDTQYF. CDR3 nucleotides: TGTGCCAGCAGCTTTCCAGTGGGGAGCACAGATACGCAGTATTTT.